The rows below give T cell receptor beta chains drawn from one sample of a study of blood T cell repertoires in COVID-19. Generated by immunoSEQ multiplex PCR, the TCRdb table keeps only in-frame clones and is missing some. Of roughly 400,000 clones listed, about 90% were seen once; the top ten hold approximately 0.55%. The sequencing input was PBMCs or T cells enriched from blood (not recorded which). These TCRs come from a man between 18 and 29 years old who had recovered from COVID-19. CDR3s leave out the opening cysteine and the closing phenylalanine or tryptophan. The D gene is left open where the match is weak. Clone size is not always given. Where it is, it says once, few, many or a class for expanded clones.

j_call d_call v_call clone_size cdr3_aa
TRBJ1-1 . TRBV5-1 . ASSVDSLNTEAF
TRBJ2-7 . TRBV27 . ASSLTRAGRTYEQY
TRBJ1-1 . TRBV18 . ASSPGVGTEAF
TRBJ1-2 . TRBV7-9 few ASSLDRNGYT
TRBJ2-1 . TRBV3-1/TRBV3-2 . ASSPRRSHLNSYNEQF
TRBJ2-1 . TRBV21-1 . ASRPHRRSYNEQF
TRBJ2-1 . TRBV30 . AGWLALNEQF
TRBJ2-1 TRBD2 TRBV20-1 . SASPAGGSYNEQF
TRBJ2-7 TRBD2 TRBV28 . ASTGGGYEQY
TRBJ2-7 TRBD1 TRBV4-1 . ASSHLGQGSLY
TRBJ1-4 . TRBV6-6 . ASTGPEREKLF
TRBJ1-6 . TRBV19 . ASTPQGYNSPLH
TRBJ1-5 TRBD1 TRBV27 . ASDPSGGSNQPQH
TRBJ1-4 TRBD1 TRBV2 . AGFIPGQGDNEKLF
TRBJ2-7 TRBD1 TRBV3-1/TRBV3-2 few ASSPGTGSSYEQY
TRBJ2-5 . TRBV7-2 . ASSPELAASGTQY
TRBJ1-5 . TRBV6-6 . ASSYSDEGATQPQH
TRBJ1-2 . TRBV18 . ASSPLKDSRRRDYGYT
TRBJ2-1 . TRBV5-4 . ASSRRGDEQF
TRBJ2-7 TRBD1 TRBV28 . ASRAGTGNYEQY
TRBJ1-6 . TRBV11-2 . ASSSDGQHYNSPLH
TRBJ1-5 . TRBV1 . TSSQEGGSGNQPQH
TRBJ1-1 . TRBV28 . ATGGGNLNTEAF
TRBJ2-3 . TRBV6-1 . ASSEYNTDTQY
TRBJ2-2 . TRBV7-2 . ASSSGPGVNTGELF
TRBJ1-2 . TRBV5-1 . ASSLGLGGPYGYT
TRBJ2-3 TRBD2 TRBV5-1 . ASSLAQRGAPGTDTQY
TRBJ1-1 . TRBV19 . ASSTAGTEAF
TRBJ1-5 . TRBV7-8 once ASSSPRGHPRDQPQH
TRBJ1-1 TRBD1 TRBV3-1/TRBV3-2 . ASGTGGAEAF
TRBJ2-5 TRBD2 TRBV5-4 . ASSPGGPGETQY
TRBJ2-7 TRBD2 TRBV6-2/TRBV6-3 . ASSYGPGREAEQY
TRBJ2-7 TRBD1 TRBV6-5 . ASRPPTTGEYEQY
TRBJ2-7 TRBD1 TRBV3-1/TRBV3-2 . ASSQEKWGQAYEQY
TRBJ1-4 . TRBV19 . ASSPAGGTNEKLF
TRBJ2-3 . TRBV6-5 . ASIVATSTDTQY
TRBJ1-2 TRBD1 TRBV6-6 . ASSSPDRGGGYT
TRBJ1-6 . TRBV5-1 once ASSLGQGRGSPLH
TRBJ1-4 . TRBV11-3 . ASSTDSNEKLF
TRBJ1-6 . TRBV6-5 . ASSYSSGAGNSPLH
TRBJ1-2 TRBD1 TRBV2 . ASMGQTFSYGYT
TRBJ2-7 . TRBV12-3/TRBV12-4 . ASSFSEYEQY
TRBJ2-1 TRBD1 TRBV19 . ASSKTGAESYNEQF
TRBJ1-5 . TRBV19 . ASTDSDSSNQPQH
TRBJ1-1 . TRBV5-1 . ASSWRGGSGTEAF
TRBJ1-5 . TRBV28 . ASSAGQSTSNQPQH
TRBJ1-4 . TRBV30 . AWSGGGTLEKLF
TRBJ2-7 . TRBV13 once ASSPTGHLYEQY
TRBJ1-6 TRBD1 TRBV27 . ASRRTGATIETLH
TRBJ1-5 . TRBV2 . ASRRTRGPWPQH
TRBJ2-3 . TRBV7-9 . ASSLEAALSTDTQY
TRBJ1-6 TRBD1 TRBV2 once ASSKDRGWNSPLH
TRBJ1-1 . TRBV3-1/TRBV3-2 . ASSLGAGNTEAF
TRBJ2-1 TRBD2 TRBV7-2 . ASSSRTSGRNEQF
TRBJ2-7 TRBD2 TRBV5-4 . ASSWSSGSSYEQY
TRBJ2-1 TRBD2 TRBV2 . ASSESSGGAYNEQF